This T cell receptor beta chain was sequenced during a study of CD8 T cells in ankylosing spondylitis. It was by quantitative 5'-RACE with molecular barcodes that TCR beta libraries were made. TCRdb itself ran the 5' RACE reads through MiXCR, one entry per CDR3 protein. The sample carries 200,000 or so distinct CDR3 sequences, about 18% recorded once. The CDR3 covers 15 residues. V lost 4 bases to trimming and J lost 4 bases, with 14 bases between them. This clonotype was counted many times. The antigen is unknown. Study-wide points: From matched ankylosing spondylitis synovial fluid, disease-linked clones were reportedly recovered at significantly enriched levels. Clones linked to disease, bearing a CD8+ phenotype, were relatively rare in peripheral blood.

This sequence originates from a male donor between 5 and 35 years old with ankylosing spondylitis or in good health (not recorded which). The source material was blood, either unsorted or a sorted T cell fraction (not recorded which). This chain links TRBV12-3 or TRBV12-4 with TRBJ1-5; TRBD1 might be the D (5 bases). This CDR3 is CASSSDSILNQPQHF. The CDR3 DNA follows: TGTGCCAGCAGTTCTGACAGTATACTTAATCAGCCCCAGCATTTT.